This entry is about one T cell receptor (beta chain). Its antigen remains unknown. Data came from immunoSEQ multiplex PCR; TCRdb stores just in-frame clones and leaves some out. The data show more than 100,000 clones, around 81% seen once. Patients had residual fresh-frozen tumor tissue and more than two years of survival data. The data are from a study of glioma-infiltrating T cells after dendritic cell vaccination. Turning to the study itself: Three intradermal dendritic cell vaccine injections were given every two weeks. Study-wide findings and caveats: Complete blood and tumor specimen sets were limited to few patients.

Here the sequenced sample was blood, taken before dendritic cell vaccination. The receptor was isolated from a human donor with glioblastoma.

The CDR3 nucleotides read TGTGCCAGCAGCCGCGAGGGGAGGAGGCAAGAGACCCAGTACTTC. Translation: CASSREGRRQETQYF. The gene calls are TRBV6-5 and TRBJ2-5; possible D gene TRBD2, 6 bases. Germline assignment: CDR1 MNHEY and CDR2 SVGAGI. V was cut by 6 bases and J by 2 bases, with 16 bases left in between. There are 15 residues in the CDR3.